The entry that follows covers one T cell receptor (beta chain) sequence. The data derive from a study of blood T cell repertoires in COVID-19. Study at large: Material from acute and convalescent COVID-19 was sourced from the United States, Italy and Spain. Sample material is recorded as cDNA or gDNA derived from T cells, B-cell-depleted T cells, or PBMCs.

In the source study's methods: Estimates of nucleated cell counts were drawn from the amplification of reference gene primers. The method was immunoSEQ multiplex PCR; TCRdb's version includes in-frame clones alone and lacks a portion of them. The DNA gave D and trimming, while V, J and clone size come from that table. The sample shows fewer than 650,000 clones, 85% to 90% of them seen only once. Enrolled during active infection, Seattle patients were then followed longitudinally. The V and J ends lost 4 bases and 7 bases respectively, with 17 bases between them. The CDR3 is made up of 15 amino acids. The germline CDR1 and CDR2 sequences are LNHDA and SQIVND (reference sequence).

This chain links TRBV19 with TRBJ2-1; maybe TRBD2 (6 bases). The clonotype was recovered from a woman aged 50 to 65 with COVID-19, enrolled during active disease. Sequences were obtained from peripheral blood. The CDR3 sequence is CASSRSLAITNEQFF. The CDR3 nucleotides are TGTGCCAGTAGTAGGTCCCTAGCGATAACGAATGAGCAGTTCTTC.